These 5 T cell receptor beta chains were sequenced from one sample in a study of T cells after yellow fever vaccination. TCRdb reanalysed the 5' RACE reads using MiXCR and keeps one entry per CDR3 protein. The repertoire consists of 400,000 or so distinct CDR3 sequences, with around 19% occurring once and the leading ten covering roughly a sixth. Material: PBMCs, obtained before the yellow fever booster vaccination. Source of these receptors: a man between 18 and 29 years old who received the YFV17D yellow fever vaccine.

This chain uses TRBV7-3 with TRBJ1-5, with D perhaps matching TRBD1 (6 bases). This CDR3 has 15 amino acids. Germline values: CDR1 SGHTA, CDR2 FQGTGA. V was shortened by 4 bases and J by 2 bases, with 12 bases between the two germline ends. The CDR3 DNA reads TGTGCCAGCAGCTACCAGGGGATCGGCAATCAGCCCCAGCATTTT. Amino acids: CASSYQGIGNQPQHF.

V gene TRBV20-1 combines with J gene TRBJ2-3; D possibly matches TRBD1 or TRBD2 (5 bases each). Germline V gene data show CDR1 as DFQATT and CDR2 as SNEGSKA (reference sequence). V was trimmed by 5 bases and J by 5 bases, leaving 17 bases between them. There are 14 residues in the CDR3. The CDR3 loop is CSAGRGPAGDTQYF. The CDR3 DNA sequence: TGCAGTGCTGGTCGGGGCCCCGCGGGAGATACGCAGTATTTT.

V is TRBV27 and J is TRBJ1-1; TRBD1 is a possible D gene (6 bases). This CDR3 spans 16 amino acids. Germline V gene sequence: CDR1 MNHEY, CDR2 SMNVEV (reference sequence). Deletions cut 4 bases from V and 6 bases from J, with 21 bases between. CDR3 protein: CASSYFVGQRIAEAFF. The CDR3, as DNA: TGTGCCAGCAGTTACTTTGTTGGACAGAGGATCGCTGAAGCTTTCTTT.

This clonotype was picked up a small number of times. This chain joins TRBV2 and TRBJ1-3; D gene uncertain. V dropped 0 bases and J dropped 1 base, with 7 bases sitting between them. The CDR3 spans 15 residues. Germline V gene sequence: CDR1 SNHLY, CDR2 FYNNEI. The CDR3 DNA reads as TGTGCCAGCAGTGAAGCACCACGTTCTGGAAACACCATATATTTT. This codes for CASSEAPRSGNTIYF.

This clonotype was detected a few times. This rearrangement joins TRBV7-9 to TRBJ2-3; a possible D gene is TRBD2 (5 bases). V was cut by 5 bases and J by 5 bases, with 11 bases left in between. The CDR3 has 13 amino acids. Germline V CDR1 and CDR2: SEHNR, FQNEAQ (reference sequence). CDR3 amino acids: CASSISGEDTQYF. Here the CDR3 DNA reads TGTGCCAGCAGCATTTCCGGGGAAGATACGCAGTATTTT.